This entry features one TCR beta chain sequence. This specimen belongs to a study of Ad26.COV2.S vaccination and SARS-CoV-2 variants. Specified treatment: over 15 received Ad26.COV2.S at low or high dose, single or two shots; several received placebo; per-sample allocation not given. Samples were taken on day 63 after the first vaccine or placebo injection. A Boston adult aged 18-55 years was the donor. This vaccine is an Ad26 vector that expresses the Wuhan-strain SARS-CoV-2 spike. Some clones are missing from TCRdb's copy, which holds only in-frame ones; the method was immunoSEQ multiplex PCR. The sample gives roughly 420,000 clones, around nine tenths of which show up once; around 3.6% is in the top ten. The trim removed 5 bases at V and 4 bases at J, leaving 4 bases unmatched. There are 14 residues in the CDR3. Germline V gene lookup returns CDR1 LNHDA and CDR2 SQIVND (reference sequence).

The clonotype comes from a person aged 18 to 59 who received the Ad26.COV2.S COVID-19 vaccine or a placebo. Specimen: peripheral blood, collected in a trial of Ad26.COV2.S vaccine versus placebo. The chain carries TRBV19 and TRBJ2-7; 11 bases align to TRBD1. The CDR3 spells CASSGQGAVYEQYF. The CDR3 DNA follows: TGTGCCAGTAGTGGACAGGGGGCAGTGTACGAGCAGTACTTC.